The clone carrying this TCR beta chain has just a few counts. Its cognate antigen is unknown. This sample is part of a study of beta chain features in type 1 diabetes. Study-wide results and caveats: A cDNA-based sequencing approach could over-represent cells with high TCR expression. Here, the possible influence of HLA type (on TCRB rearrangement) remained unresolved. Type 1 diabetes patients had moderately but significantly shorter TCRB CDR3s in all four CD4+ subsets.

Expressed TCRB transcripts were sequenced, since all the RNA that had been isolated was reverse transcribed. TCRdb keeps only in-frame clones here, not all; method: immunoSEQ multiplex PCR. The sample has some 660,000 clones, 11% to 15% seen once. The CDR3 is 14 residues long. V lost 5 bases, J lost 5 bases, and 15 bases lay in between. The germline CDR1 and CDR2 sequences are SGHTA and FQGNSA. The rearrangement uses TRBV7-2 and TRBJ1-1; D may be TRBD1 (5 bases). This clonotype originated in a man younger than 35 with type 1 diabetes. Sequenced sample: naive CD4+ T cells from blood. This CDR3 is CASSLPPGGTEAFF. In DNA form, the CDR3 reads TGTGCCAGCAGCCTGCCCCCGGGGGGAACTGAAGCTTTCTTT.